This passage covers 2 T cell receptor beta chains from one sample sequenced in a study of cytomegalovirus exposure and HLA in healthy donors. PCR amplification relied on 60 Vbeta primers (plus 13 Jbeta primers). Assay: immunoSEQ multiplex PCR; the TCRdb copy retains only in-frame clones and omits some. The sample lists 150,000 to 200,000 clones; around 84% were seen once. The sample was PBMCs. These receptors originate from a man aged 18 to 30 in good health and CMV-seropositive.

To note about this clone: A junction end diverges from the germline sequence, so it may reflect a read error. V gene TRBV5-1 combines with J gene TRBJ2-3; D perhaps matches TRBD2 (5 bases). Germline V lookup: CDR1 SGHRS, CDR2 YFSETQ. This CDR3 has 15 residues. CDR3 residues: CASSLDLPSTDTQYF. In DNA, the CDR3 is TGCGCCAGCAGCTTGGACCTGCCTAGCACGGATACGCAGTATTTT.

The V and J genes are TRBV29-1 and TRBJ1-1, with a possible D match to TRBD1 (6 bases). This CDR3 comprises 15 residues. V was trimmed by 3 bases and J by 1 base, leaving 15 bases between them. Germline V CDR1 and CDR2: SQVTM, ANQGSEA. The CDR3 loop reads CSVEPGGWRNTEAFF. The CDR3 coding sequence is TGCAGCGTTGAGCCGGGGGGCTGGAGGAACACTGAAGCTTTCTTT.